In its sample, the clone carrying this TCR beta chain was seen a few times. Its cognate antigen is unknown. Investigators amplified TCR beta CDR3 regions from RNA transcripts. HTBI primers were employed in first-round RT-PCR, then a second-round multiplex PCR followed. In TCRdb, the multiplex PCR reads were re-called with MiXCR into one record per CDR3 protein. The sample includes around 400,000 distinct CDR3 sequences, about 17% of them seen just once. Germline CDR1 reads SGHRS; CDR2 reads YFSETQ. The CDR3 length is 17 residues. The junction had 11 bases not matched to a gene; V was cut back by 3 bases and J by 3 bases. The sample originates from a study of Graves' ophthalmopathy and Graves' hyperthyroidism. Study-wide results and limits: A 13-signature model separated ophthalmopathy from stable hyperthyroidism, 85% to 90% sensitivity, just over 80% specificity.

Moderate-to-severe activity, CAS ≥3, NOSPECS ≥4 and a duration under 3 months were seen in donors with ophthalmopathy. Sampling under 12 ml of fresh peripheral blood provided the PBMCs. The source is a woman in her late teens or twenties with Graves' ophthalmopathy. The sequencing sample was made of peripheral blood. The chain carries TRBV5-1 and TRBJ1-5; TRBD1 matches 8 bases. CDR3: CASSSDDRTGFNQPQHF. The CDR3 nucleotides read TGCGCCAGCAGCTCCGATGATCGGACAGGGTTCAATCAGCCCCAGCATTTT.